What follows describes a single TCR beta chain. The antigen remains undetermined. The data are from a study of T cell responses to AZD1222 COVID-19 vaccine. Findings and limits, study-wide: Donors were largely white British and mainly female; clonal diversity was possibly underestimated. Sampling captured repertoires only after the peak T cell response.

This CDR3 has 16 residues. Trimming stripped 2 bases from V and 4 bases from J, with 18 bases between. The V gene's germline CDR1 is MNHEY and CDR2 SVGEGT. Generated by immunoSEQ multiplex PCR, the TCRdb table keeps only in-frame clones and is missing some. The sample lists 120,000 to 150,000 clones, about 90% occurring once. This sequence joins TRBV6-2 or TRBV6-3 and TRBJ2-7, with D perhaps TRBD2 (6 bases). This receptor was taken from an adult who received the MenACWY meningococcal vaccine as a control. Specimen: peripheral blood, collected 28 days after the second dose of the MenACWY control vaccine. The CDR3 sequence: CASSYNPASDPYEQYF. The CDR3 DNA follows: TGTGCCAGCAGTTACAACCCAGCTAGCGACCCTTACGAGCAGTACTTC.